Listed here are 30 T cell receptor beta chains from one sample, sequenced in a study of blood T cell repertoires in COVID-19. The method was immunoSEQ multiplex PCR; TCRdb's version includes in-frame clones alone and lacks a portion of them. The sample has under 200,000 clones, approximately 80% seen once. Sequencing input: peripheral blood. The source is a man aged 55-75 years with acute or convalescent COVID-19.

The CDR3 loop is CASSFYTSGNYNEQFF. CDR3 sequence (DNA): TGTGCCAGCAGCTTTTATACTAGCGGTAACTACAATGAGCAGTTCTTC. V gene TRBV11-2 combines with J gene TRBJ2-1; 8 positions match TRBD2. The V segment lost 3 bases and the J segment 3 bases; nucleotides outside the gene matches: 7. This CDR3 has 16 residues. The germline V gene encodes CDR1 SGHAT and CDR2 FQNNGV.

This clone was detected many times. J is TRBJ2-5 and V is TRBV10-2; TRBD2 might be the D (5 bases). Per germline, CDR1 WSHSY and CDR2 SAAADI. The CDR3 runs to 15 residues. V was clipped by 2 bases and J by 4 bases, with 14 bases between them. CDR3 in amino acids: CASSEVGVEGETQYF. CDR3 coding DNA: TGCGCCAGCAGTGAGGTCGGGGTGGAAGGAGAGACCCAGTACTTC.

This clone turned up a few times. V usage is TRBV9 and J usage is TRBJ1-3, with 10 positions matching TRBD1. CDR3 size: 16 residues. V was pared by 3 bases and J by 0 bases, with 3 bases of the junction left unmatched. CDR1 is SGDLS and CDR2 is YYNGEE in the germline V gene. In nucleotides, the CDR3 is TGTGCCAGCAGCGGGACAGGGGGATTCTCTGGAAACACCATATATTTT. Translated: CASSGTGGFSGNTIYF.

The CDR3: CASSQDKGQATYEQYF. The CDR3 DNA is TGCGCCAGCAGCCAAGATAAAGGACAGGCAACCTACGAGCAGTACTTC. The J gene is TRBJ2-7, the V gene TRBV4-1, with 7 bases matching TRBD1. CDR3 size: 16 residues. V lost 0 bases and J lost 2; bases outside the gene matches: 7. Germline CDR1 reads MGHRA; CDR2 reads YSYEKL.

The V and J genes are TRBV6-5 and TRBJ1-2; TRBD1 matches at 9 bases. CDR3 length equals 14 residues. V gave up 6 bases and J gave up 4 bases; unmatched junction bases: 6. CDR1 and CDR2 (germline): MNHEY, SVGAGI. CDR3 nucleotide sequence: TGTGCCAGCAGGGAGACAGGGGGGGGCTATGGCTACACCTTC. As protein: CASRETGGGYGYTF.

The chain links TRBV7-3 to TRBJ2-1; D is unresolved. Germline CDR1 and CDR2: SGHTA and FQGTGA. V was cut by 5 bases and J by 7 bases, with 6 bases left in between. The CDR3 totals 11 residues. DNA of the CDR3: TGTGCCAGCAGCCTCGGGAATGAGCAGTTCTTC. Translating gives CASSLGNEQFF. The whole variable domain, filled in from reference TRBV7-3 and TRBJ2-1, reads GAGVSQTPSNKVTEKGKYVELRCDPISGHTALYWYRQSLGQGPEFLIYFQGTGAADDSGLPNDRFFAVRPEGSVSTLKIQRTERGDSAVYLCASSLGNEQFFGPGTRLTVL.

This sequence joins TRBV6-5 and TRBJ2-3, with 7 nucleotides matching TRBD1. The CDR3 extends over 14 amino acids. From germline, CDR1 is MNHEY and CDR2 SVGAGI. J gave up 6 bases and V 6 bases, and 9 bases lay outside the gene matches. The CDR3 DNA follows: TGTGCCAGCAGCCTCCTTAGGGGGCGGGATACGCAGTATTTT. Protein sequence: CASSLLRGRDTQYF.

The rearrangement uses TRBV4-2 and TRBJ1-4; D is unresolved. Germline CDR1 and CDR2: LGHNA and YNFKEQ. The CDR3 runs to 14 residues. The ends were cut back, 0 bases at V and 8 bases at J, with 10 bases in the middle. This CDR3 reads CASSQESGEEKLFF. CDR3 bases: TGTGCCAGCAGCCAAGAATCCGGGGAGGAAAAACTGTTTTTT.

CDR3 protein: CASSIGRQEYYGYTF. The CDR3 DNA is TGTGCCAGTAGTATAGGCCGACAGGAATACTATGGCTACACCTTC. This chain uses TRBV19 with TRBJ1-2, with D tentatively TRBD1 (6 bases). Germline V gene lookup returns CDR1 LNHDA and CDR2 SQIVND (reference sequence). CDR3 length: 15 residues. Trimming pared 1 base from V and 3 bases from J, leaving 12 bases between.

This chain joins TRBV9 and TRBJ1-1, with D possibly being TRBD1 (6 bases). The length of the CDR3 is 16 residues. Germline CDR1 and CDR2: SGDLS and YYNGEE. V was clipped by 0 bases and J by 6 bases, with 18 bases between them. CDR3 nucleotides: TGTGCCAGCAGCGTAGCTACGTCCAGGGAGGGGGCTGAAGCTTTCTTT. Its translation: CASSVATSREGAEAFF.

CDR3 region: CASSDREISEQYF. For the CDR3, the DNA is TGTGCCAGCAGCGACCGGGAGATCAGCGAGCAGTACTTC. This rearrangement joins TRBV7-9 to TRBJ2-7; perhaps TRBD2 as D (6 bases). The length of the CDR3 is 13 residues. The germline V gene has CDR1 SEHNR and CDR2 FQNEAQ (reference sequence). V was cut by 5 bases and J by 6 bases, with 14 bases left in between. The complete variable domain, with remaining parts taken from reference TRBV7-9 and TRBJ2-7, reads DTGVSQNPRHKITKRGQNVTFRCDPISEHNRLYWYRQTLGQGPEFLTYFQNEAQLEKSRLLSDRFSAERPKGSFSTLEIQRTEQGDSAMYLCASSDREISEQYFGPGTRLTVT.

The chain has TRBV12-3 or TRBV12-4 and TRBJ1-1; D gene uncertain. V was clipped by 5 bases and J by 2 bases, with 9 bases between them. The CDR3 is made up of 13 amino acids. Written as DNA, the CDR3 is TGTGCCAGCAGTAGGACGGGAAACACTGAAGCTTTCTTT. As protein: CASSRTGNTEAFF.

V gene TRBV12-5 combines with J gene TRBJ1-4; 7 positions match TRBD1. CDR3 length: 15 amino acids. CDR1 and CDR2 from the germline V gene are LGHNT and FRNRAP. Germline trimming cut 4 bases from V and 3 bases from J; bases unmatched to any gene: 5. The CDR3 sequence: CASGYGQESNEKLFF. Here the CDR3 DNA reads TGTGCTAGTGGTTATGGACAGGAATCTAATGAAAAACTGTTTTTT.

This chain uses TRBV5-4 with TRBJ2-3, with 13 bases that match TRBD2. V was clipped by 4 bases and J by 3 bases; unmatched bases: 8. The CDR3 runs to 17 residues. Germline loops: CDR1 SGHNT, CDR2 YYREEE (reference sequence). CDR3 DNA: TGTGCCAGCAGCCTGGGACTAGCGGGGCCGAAAACAGATACGCAGTATTTT. It yields the protein CASSLGLAGPKTDTQYF.

The CDR3 is CASFKTRDRGLNTEAFF. The CDR3 nucleotides read TGTGCCAGTTTTAAGACCCGGGACAGGGGGCTGAACACTGAAGCTTTCTTT. The chain uses TRBV19 and TRBJ1-1, with 12 bases matching TRBD1. Germline loops: CDR1 LNHDA, CDR2 SQIVND (reference sequence). This CDR3 comprises 17 residues. After removal of 8 bases from V and 0 bases from J, the junction contained 10 bases not matched to a gene.

This clone appeared a single time. The rearrangement links TRBV4-2 to TRBJ2-1; the D gene is possibly TRBD2 (6 bases). V was pared by 0 bases and J by 0 bases, with 9 bases between. The CDR3 loop spans 16 amino acids. Per germline, CDR1 LGHNA and CDR2 YNFKEQ. The CDR3 region has the DNA TGTGCCAGCAGCCAAGATTACGGGGGCTCCTACAATGAGCAGTTCTTC. Encoded protein: CASSQDYGGSYNEQFF.

J is TRBJ2-5 and V is TRBV9; D may be TRBD1 (6 bases). Deletions cut 4 bases from V and 2 bases from J, with 12 bases between. CDR3 length: 14 residues. Germline V gene sequence: CDR1 SGDLS, CDR2 YYNGEE. CDR3 sequence reads: CASSTPTGQETQYF. In DNA, the CDR3 is TGTGCCAGCAGCACACCGACAGGTCAAGAGACCCAGTACTTC.

This clone has just a few counts. V usage is TRBV10-3 and J usage is TRBJ2-3; TRBD2 is a possible D gene (6 bases). This CDR3 contains 13 residues. Per germline, CDR1 ENHRY and CDR2 SYGVKD. The ends were cut back, 8 bases at V and 5 bases at J, with 14 bases in the middle. CDR3 amino acids: CAIGGLQGDTQYF. CDR3 coding DNA: TGTGCCATCGGGGGACTCCAGGGAGATACGCAGTATTTT.

The V gene is TRBV5-4, the J gene TRBJ2-3; 16 nucleotides agree with TRBD2. Losses at the gene ends were 1 base for V and 9 bases for J; bases not matched to a gene: 8. This CDR3 spans 17 amino acids. Germline CDR1 is SGHNT and CDR2 is YYREEE (reference sequence). CDR3 sequence reads: CASSLIYGTSGGATQYF. The DNA of the CDR3 is TGTGCCAGCAGCTTGATCTATGGGACTAGCGGGGGGGCGACGCAGTATTTT.

The V call is TRBV19, the J call TRBJ2-7, with a tentative D call TRBD1 (5 bases). The CDR3 totals 15 residues. Trimming pared 4 bases from V and 0 bases from J, leaving 13 bases between. The germline V gene has CDR1 LNHDA and CDR2 SQIVND (reference sequence). The CDR3 loop reads CASSRRQGSSYEQYF. The CDR3, as DNA: TGTGCCAGTAGTAGACGTCAGGGCAGCTCCTACGAGCAGTACTTC.

This rearrangement joins TRBV10-2 to TRBJ2-5; 8 bases line up with TRBD2. V was clipped by 8 bases and J by 2 bases; unmatched bases: 10. CDR1 is WSHSY, CDR2 SAAADI, per germline. The CDR3 is 15 amino acids. The CDR3 loop is CASLSTIAGQETQYF. The CDR3 DNA reads as TGCGCCAGCCTTTCAACCATAGCGGGGCAAGAGACCCAGTACTTC.

This chain connects TRBV14 to TRBJ1-4; no firm D call. V lost 3 bases and J 0 bases, leaving 11 bases between the germline ends. The germline CDR1 and CDR2 sequences are SGHDN and FVKESK. The CDR3 spans 16 residues. CDR3 residues: CASSQGDAATNEKLFF. For the CDR3, the DNA is TGTGCCAGCAGCCAGGGAGACGCAGCAACTAATGAAAAACTGTTTTTT.

This chain joins TRBV4-1 and TRBJ2-5; tentative D call: TRBD2 (6 bases). The CDR3 runs to 15 residues. CDR1 is MGHRA and CDR2 is YSYEKL in the germline V gene. V was shortened by 4 bases and J by 5 bases, with 17 bases between the two germline ends. The CDR3, as DNA: TGCGCCAGCAGCCCTGGGGCTGATGGAGGGGAGACCCAGTACTTC. Translated: CASSPGADGGETQYF.

The chain uses TRBV18 and TRBJ1-2; D uncertain. The CDR3 has 13 amino acids. Per germline, CDR1 KGHSH and CDR2 LQKENI. Trimming removed 3 bases from V and 6 bases from J, with 11 bases in between. The CDR3: CASSPRGGDGYTF. As DNA, the CDR3 is TGTGCCAGCTCACCTCGAGGCGGCGATGGCTACACCTTC.

This clone was detected only a few times. J is TRBJ1-2 and V is TRBV29-1; D remains unclear. There are 13 residues in the CDR3. Trimming took off 4 bases at V and 7 bases at J, with 16 bases between the two ends. Germline assignment: CDR1 SQVTM and CDR2 ANQGSEA. CDR3 protein: CSVAYLPGSGYTF. The CDR3 DNA sequence: TGCAGCGTTGCGTACCTCCCAGGTTCTGGCTACACCTTC.

This clone was recorded once. This chain joins TRBV7-3 and TRBJ2-3, with TRBD1 identical over 11 bases. The V segment lost 5 bases and the J segment 6 bases; nucleotides outside the gene matches: 4. The CDR3 has 14 residues. Germline values: CDR1 SGHTA, CDR2 FQGTGA. The CDR3 region is CASSTGTGGDTQYF. CDR3 in DNA: TGTGCCAGCAGCACCGGGACAGGGGGGGATACGCAGTATTTT.

V gene TRBV9 combines with J gene TRBJ1-1, with D possibly TRBD1 on 5 matching bases. Trimming left V 5 bases short and J 4 bases short, with 9 bases between. The germline V gene has CDR1 SGDLS and CDR2 YYNGEE. This CDR3 region has 12 residues. The CDR3 nucleotides read TGTGCCAGCAGTGCGCAGGGCACTGAAGCTTTCTTT. Translating it yields CASSAQGTEAFF.

This clone was counted a few times. The chain uses TRBV3-1 (or the pseudogene TRBV3-2) and TRBJ2-5, with D possibly being TRBD2 (5 bases). The CDR3 sequence is 14 residues long. V lost 0 bases and J lost 3, with 8 bases in between. The germline gives CDR1 LGHDT, CDR2 YNNKEL (reference sequence). The DNA of the CDR3 is TGTGCCAGCAGCCAAGATAAACTAGAAGAGACCCAGTACTTC. Its protein product is CASSQDKLEETQYF.

V gene TRBV28 combines with J gene TRBJ1-1, with D hard to call. Trimming left V 9 bases short and J 2 bases short, with 13 bases between. The CDR3 has 13 residues. Germline CDR1 is MDHEN and CDR2 is SYDVKM. In DNA form, the CDR3 reads TGTGCCAGTAGTACGGGGAGCAACACTGAAGCTTTCTTT. This encodes CASSTGSNTEAFF.

The chain employs TRBV7-9 and TRBJ2-1, with TRBD1 matching 8 bases. The germline V gene has CDR1 SEHNR and CDR2 FQNEAQ (reference sequence). V gave up 1 base and J gave up 0 bases; unmatched junction bases: 8. The CDR3 loop spans 18 amino acids. The CDR3 nucleotides read TGTGCCAGCAGCTTAGGGGCAGGGGGCTTGAGCTCCTACAATGAGCAGTTCTTC. This encodes CASSLGAGGLSSYNEQFF.